The 18 T cell receptor beta chains listed next were all sequenced from one sample in a study of CD8 T cells in ankylosing spondylitis. Overall study results and limits: There was a TCR beta motif, made of eight highly homologous variants, that appeared characteristic of ankylosing spondylitis blood.

Antigens of these TCRs are unknown. TCRdb recomputed calls from the 5' RACE reads with MiXCR, one row per CDR3 protein. The profile shows some 840,000 distinct CDR3 sequences, about 11% of them singletons. Sequenced sample: blood, either unsorted or a sorted T cell fraction (not recorded which). The receptors here all came from a male donor with ankylosing spondylitis.

This clonotype was counted at least ten times. The chain links TRBV15 to TRBJ1-3; 10 positions match TRBD1. CDR3 length equals 15 residues. The germline V gene has CDR1 LNHNV and CDR2 YYDKDF (reference sequence). V was pared by 0 bases and J by 8 bases, with 4 bases of the junction left unmatched. This chain's CDR3 is CATSREADRGDTIYF. In nucleotides, the CDR3 is TGTGCCACCAGCAGAGAGGCGGACAGGGGGGACACCATATATTTT.

In this sample, this clonotype turned up many times. The V call is TRBV20-1, the J call TRBJ2-7; D might be TRBD2 (6 bases). Germline V gene sequence: CDR1 DFQATT, CDR2 SNEGSKA (reference sequence). This CDR3 comprises 16 residues. For the CDR3, the DNA is TGCAGCGGACGGCGAGGGGCAAACCGGGGGACCTACGAGCAGTACTTC. Its translation is CSGRRGANRGTYEQYF.

This clonotype showed up many times. The chain links TRBV20-1 to TRBJ1-6; D ambiguous. Germline V gene data show CDR1 as DFQATT and CDR2 as SNEGSKA (reference sequence). Trimming cost V 3 bases and J 8 bases, with 14 bases left between them. This CDR3 is 14 amino acids long. Written as DNA, the CDR3 is TGCAGTGCTAGTGAAAGGGATTGGTATTCACCCCTCCACTTT. Translation gives CSASERDWYSPLHF.

V gene TRBV20-1 combines with J gene TRBJ1-3; no reliable D call. The CDR3 totals 11 residues. Germline CDR1 is DFQATT and CDR2 is SNEGSKA (reference sequence). With 8 bases removed from V and 4 bases from J, the gap between germline ends came to 9 bases. CDR3 in amino acids: CSCHNGNTIYF. The CDR3 nucleotides are TGCAGTTGCCACAACGGAAACACCATATATTTT.

The chain links TRBV4-1 to TRBJ2-1, with 10 bases fitting TRBD2. V lost 1 base to trimming and J lost 4 bases; unmatched junction nucleotides: 4. The germline CDR1 and CDR2 sequences are MGHRA and YSYEKL. The CDR3 is made up of 16 amino acids. The CDR3 DNA is TGCGCCAGCAGCCAAGGGGGACTAGCGAATTACAATGAGCAGTTCTTC. Translating it yields CASSQGGLANYNEQFF.

In this sample, this clonotype turned up a few times. The chain links TRBV7-9 to TRBJ2-3, with D unresolved. CDR1 SEHNR and CDR2 FQNEAQ come from the germline V gene (reference sequence). The CDR3 runs 15 residues. V was clipped by 3 bases and J by 2 bases, with 12 bases between them. CDR3 amino acids: CASSLGRTTTDTQYF. CDR3 sequence (DNA): TGTGCCAGCAGCTTGGGCAGGACGACCACAGATACGCAGTATTTT.

Only a few counts were recorded for this clonotype. The rearrangement joins TRBV18 to TRBJ1-2, with 7 bases matching TRBD1. V was pared by 5 bases and J by 3 bases, with 9 bases of the junction left unmatched. CDR1 and CDR2 (germline): KGHSH, LQKENI. CDR3 length equals 15 residues. CDR3 coding DNA: TGTGCCAGCTCAGCCGGGACAGATATCTACTATGGCTACACCTTC. Protein sequence: CASSAGTDIYYGYTF.

The chain couples TRBV11-3 to TRBJ2-1; D is perhaps TRBD2 (6 bases). Trimming pared 0 bases from V and 10 bases from J, leaving 10 bases between. Per the germline V gene, CDR1 is SGHNT and CDR2 is YENEEA. The CDR3 has 13 residues. CDR3 amino acids: CASSLDMGREQFF. The CDR3 nucleotides are TGTGCCAGCAGCTTAGATATGGGGAGGGAGCAGTTCTTC.

This chain uses TRBV12-3 or TRBV12-4 with TRBJ2-5, with D uncertain. V lost 5 bases and J 2 bases, leaving 15 bases between the germline ends. The CDR3 covers 15 residues. The CDR3 nucleotides are TGTGCCAGCAGTCCTATTGGGATACAGCAAGAGACCCAGTACTTC. It is translated as CASSPIGIQQETQYF.

This clonotype turned up a few times. This chain joins TRBV27 and TRBJ1-2, with D possibly TRBD1 on 5 matching bases. The V gene's germline CDR1 is MNHEY and CDR2 SMNVEV (reference sequence). The ends were cut back, 7 bases at V and 7 bases at J, with 19 bases in the middle. This CDR3 region has 14 residues. The CDR3 loop is CASKTSGRPLGYTF. DNA of the CDR3: TGTGCCAGCAAAACGTCGGGACGGCCTCTTGGCTACACCTTC.

This clonotype was counted only a few times. The V gene is TRBV5-1, the J gene TRBJ1-1; unclear D gene. CDR3 length: 16 amino acids. Germline V gene data show CDR1 as SGHRS and CDR2 as YFSETQ. Deletions cut 3 bases from V and 0 bases from J, with 15 bases between. CDR3 bases: TGCGCCAGCAGCTCGGGTGGGGAAAGGCTGAACACTGAAGCTTTCTTT. Its protein product is CASSSGGERLNTEAFF.

This chain connects TRBV20-1 to TRBJ2-1; TRBD2 aligns across 7 bases. Unmatched junction bases numbered 6, after V lost 6 bases and J lost 7 bases. The germline gives CDR1 DFQATT, CDR2 SNEGSKA (reference sequence). The CDR3 runs to 12 residues. The CDR3 is CSAPGSGNEQFF. The CDR3 bases are TGCAGTGCCCCGGGTAGCGGGAATGAGCAGTTCTTC.

This clonotype was observed a handful of times. This chain uses TRBV20-1 with TRBJ1-1; 9 positions agree with TRBD1. CDR1 and CDR2 from the germline V gene are DFQATT and SNEGSKA (reference sequence). The CDR3 length is 15 residues. The junction had 7 bases not matched to a gene; V was cut back by 4 bases and J by 1 base. CDR3 coding DNA: TGCAGTGCTAAATCTGGACAGGGGTGGAACACTGAAGCTTTCTTT. It specifies CSAKSGQGWNTEAFF.

This clonotype was detected many times. V and J are TRBV12-3 or TRBV12-4 and TRBJ2-7; maybe TRBD1 (6 bases). The CDR3 spans 14 residues. Trimming took 2 bases from V and 2 from J, leaving 10 bases between them. CDR3 DNA: TGTGCCAGCAGTTTACAACAGGGTCCCTACGAGCAGTACTTC. Protein product: CASSLQQGPYEQYF.

This clonotype was seen many times. J is TRBJ1-1 and V is TRBV20-1; 9 nucleotides line up with TRBD1. CDR1 is DFQATT, CDR2 SNEGSKA, per germline (reference sequence). J gave up 5 bases and V 6 bases, and 7 bases lay outside the gene matches. CDR3 size: 13 residues. CDR3 sequence reads: CSAWTGVGTEAFF. CDR3 nucleotide sequence: TGCAGTGCCTGGACAGGGGTTGGTACTGAAGCTTTCTTT.

This clonotype has just a few counts. This chain uses TRBV18 with TRBJ1-1; a weak D match, TRBD1 (6 bases). CDR1 is KGHSH, CDR2 LQKENI, per germline. The CDR3 is 15 amino acids. Trimming cost V 6 bases and J 0 bases, with 14 bases left between them. CDR3 in DNA: TGTGCCAGCTCGGCGACAGGAGTCATGAACACTGAAGCTTTCTTT. Protein product: CASSATGVMNTEAFF.

In this sample, this clonotype turned up a few times. The V gene is TRBV20-1, the J gene TRBJ2-3; 8 bases are shared with TRBD2. The CDR3 consists of 15 residues. V trimming: 1 base; J trimming: 5 bases; junction bases outside the gene matches: 8. CDR1 and CDR2 (germline): DFQATT, SNEGSKA (reference sequence). The CDR3 sequence: CSARGERGIEDTQYF. Written as DNA, the CDR3 is TGCAGTGCTAGAGGGGAGCGGGGGATTGAAGATACGCAGTATTTT.

A few counts support this clonotype. The chain recombines TRBV20-1 with TRBJ2-7; D might be TRBD1 (6 bases). The CDR3 spans 17 residues. The germline V and J ends were trimmed by 3 bases and 1 base, with 22 bases remaining between them. The V gene's germline CDR1 is DFQATT and CDR2 SNEGSKA (reference sequence). The CDR3 bases are TGCAGTGCTAGTGCTGAATCAGGGGATCATCCTTCCTACGAGCAGTACTTC. As protein: CSASAESGDHPSYEQYF.